This paragraph reports one T cell receptor beta chain. The data originate from a study of blood T cell repertoires in COVID-19. Study at large: Sites across the United States, Italy and Spain contributed samples from acute and convalescent COVID-19.

Germline CDR1 reads MDHEN; CDR2 reads SYDVKM. V was clipped by 5 bases and J by 5 bases, with 3 bases between them. CDR3 size: 11 residues. TCRdb's table, derived via immunoSEQ multiplex PCR, lists solely in-frame clones and lacks some. Of approximately 300,000 clones in the sample, around 86% were seen once. This sequence originates from a man aged 45-60 years with active or convalescent COVID-19. The J gene is TRBJ2-2, the V gene TRBV28; the D is unclear. The sequenced sample was peripheral blood. CDR3 in amino acids: CASSLTGELFF. Here the CDR3 DNA reads TGTGCCAGCAGTCTTACCGGGGAGCTGTTTTTT. The full variable domain, its missing parts supplied by reference TRBV28 and TRBJ2-2, is DVKVTQSSRYLVKRTGEKVFLECVQDMDHENMFWYRQDPGLGLRLIYFSYDVKMKEKGDIPEGYSVSREKKERFSLILESASTNQTSMYLCASSLTGELFFGEGSRLTVL.